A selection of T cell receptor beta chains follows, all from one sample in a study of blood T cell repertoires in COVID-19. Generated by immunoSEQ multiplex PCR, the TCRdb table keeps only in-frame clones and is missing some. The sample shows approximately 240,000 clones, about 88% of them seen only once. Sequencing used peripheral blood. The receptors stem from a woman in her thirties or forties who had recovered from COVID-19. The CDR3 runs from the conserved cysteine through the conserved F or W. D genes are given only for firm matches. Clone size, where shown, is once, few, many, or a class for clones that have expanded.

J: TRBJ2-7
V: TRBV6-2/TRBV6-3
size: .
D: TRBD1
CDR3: CASSSVWGQLTYEQYF
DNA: TGTGCCAGCAGTTCGGTTTGGGGACAGCTTACCTACGAGCAGTACTTC

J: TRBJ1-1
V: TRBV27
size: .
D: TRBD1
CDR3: CASSLLVTGAAFF
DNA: TGTGCCAGCAGTTTATTAGTAACAGGGGCGGCTTTCTTT

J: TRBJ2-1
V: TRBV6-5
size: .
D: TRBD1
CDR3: CASSRTGKIYNEQFF
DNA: TGTGCCAGCAGTCGGACAGGAAAAATTTACAATGAGCAGTTCTTC

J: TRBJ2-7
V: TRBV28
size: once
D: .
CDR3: CASSSSGTPRGEQYF
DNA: TGTGCCAGCAGTTCGTCCGGGACACCTCGTGGCGAGCAGTACTTC

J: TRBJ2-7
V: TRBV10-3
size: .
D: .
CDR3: CAIKRNNEQYF
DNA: TGTGCCATCAAGCGGAACAACGAGCAGTACTTC

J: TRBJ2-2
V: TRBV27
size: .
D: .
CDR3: CASRLDSQIIGGELFF
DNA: TGTGCCAGCCGATTGGACAGCCAAATTATTGGCGGGGAGCTGTTTTTT

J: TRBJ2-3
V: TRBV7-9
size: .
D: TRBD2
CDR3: CASSAGLGTDTQYF
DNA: TGTGCCAGCAGTGCGGGACTAGGAACAGATACGCAGTATTTT

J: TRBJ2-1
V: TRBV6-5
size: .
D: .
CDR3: CASSYSSTSYNEQFF
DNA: TGTGCCAGCAGTTACTCTAGCACCTCCTACAATGAGCAGTTCTTC

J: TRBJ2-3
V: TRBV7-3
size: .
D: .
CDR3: CASSSSGTSTDTQYF
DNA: TGTGCCAGCAGCTCGAGCGGCACTAGCACAGATACGCAGTATTTT

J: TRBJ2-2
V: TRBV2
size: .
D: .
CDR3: CASRGEGNTGELFF
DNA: TGTGCCAGCAGGGGAGAGGGGAACACCGGGGAGCTGTTTTTT

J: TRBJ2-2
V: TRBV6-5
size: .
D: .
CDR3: CASTQGNTGELFF
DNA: TGTGCCAGCACCCAGGGTAACACCGGGGAGCTGTTTTTT

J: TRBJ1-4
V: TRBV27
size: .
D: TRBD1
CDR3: CASSLSRQGTTTNEKLFF
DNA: TGTGCCAGCAGTTTATCACGACAGGGAACCACAACTAATGAAAAACTGTTTTTT

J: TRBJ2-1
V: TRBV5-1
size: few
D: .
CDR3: CASSLVLDEQFF
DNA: TGCGCCAGCAGCTTGGTTCTCGATGAGCAGTTCTTC

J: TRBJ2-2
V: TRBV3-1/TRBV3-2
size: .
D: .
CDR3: CASSQRTGELFF
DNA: TGTGCCAGCAGCCAGCGGACCGGGGAGCTGTTTTTT

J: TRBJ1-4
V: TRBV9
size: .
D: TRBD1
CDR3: CASSPGRGQGREKLFF
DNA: TGTGCCAGCAGCCCGGGTAGAGGACAGGGGCGTGAAAAACTGTTTTTT

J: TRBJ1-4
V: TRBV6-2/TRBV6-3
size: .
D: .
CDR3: CASSDAGTSGEKLFF
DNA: TGTGCCAGCAGTGACGCCGGGACTTCGGGAGAAAAACTGTTTTTT

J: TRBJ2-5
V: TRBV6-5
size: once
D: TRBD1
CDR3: CASTSLTGRRETQYF
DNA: TGTGCCAGCACCTCCCTGACAGGGCGGCGGGAGACCCAGTACTTC

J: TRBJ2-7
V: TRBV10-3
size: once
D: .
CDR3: CAISESGGVAVYEQYF
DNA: TGTGCCATCAGTGAGTCTGGGGGAGTAGCGGTCTACGAGCAGTACTTC

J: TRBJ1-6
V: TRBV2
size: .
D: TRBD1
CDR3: CASTVDRARSPLHF
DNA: TGTGCCAGCACTGTTGACAGGGCTCGGTCACCCCTCCACTTT

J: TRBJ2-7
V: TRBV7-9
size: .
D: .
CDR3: CASSLKGAGRLGSYEQYF
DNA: TGTGCCAGCAGCCTAAAAGGGGCAGGGCGATTGGGCTCCTACGAGCAGTACTTC

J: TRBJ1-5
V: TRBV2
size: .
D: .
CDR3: CASGALRENQPQHF
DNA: TGTGCCAGCGGGGCGCTCAGAGAAAATCAGCCCCAGCATTTT

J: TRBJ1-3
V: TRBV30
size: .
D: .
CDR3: CAWSVGFSGNTIYF
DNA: TGTGCCTGGAGTGTCGGGTTCTCTGGAAACACCATATATTTT

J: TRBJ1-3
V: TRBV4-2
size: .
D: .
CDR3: CASSQDVERGNTIYF
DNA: TGTGCCAGCAGCCAAGACGTGGAGCGTGGAAACACCATATATTTT

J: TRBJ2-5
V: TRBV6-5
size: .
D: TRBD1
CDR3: CASSYAGGEETQYF
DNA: TGTGCCAGCAGTTACGCAGGGGGCGAAGAGACCCAGTACTTC

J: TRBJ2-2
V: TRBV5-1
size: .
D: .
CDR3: CASSLGVGDTGELFF
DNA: TGCGCCAGCAGCTTGGGAGTAGGGGATACCGGGGAGCTGTTTTTT

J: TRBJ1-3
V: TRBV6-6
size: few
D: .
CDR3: CASRYSGNTIYF
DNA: TGTGCCAGCAGATACTCTGGAAACACCATATATTTT

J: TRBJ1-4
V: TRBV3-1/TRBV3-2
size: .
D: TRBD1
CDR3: CASSHPGQGGEKLFF
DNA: TGTGCCAGCAGTCATCCCGGACAGGGTGGGGAAAAACTGTTTTTT

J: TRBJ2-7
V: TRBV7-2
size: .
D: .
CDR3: CASSSRAGNEQYF
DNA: TGTGCCAGCAGCTCCAGGGCAGGTAACGAGCAGTACTTC

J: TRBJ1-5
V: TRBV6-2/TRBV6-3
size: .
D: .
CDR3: CASSSGQYSNQPQHF
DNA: TGTGCCAGCAGTTCCGGACAGTATAGCAATCAGCCCCAGCATTTT

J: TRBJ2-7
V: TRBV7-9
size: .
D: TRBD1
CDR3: CASSSPSTGGSYEQYF
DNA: TGTGCCAGCAGCTCCCCCTCGACAGGGGGCTCCTACGAGCAGTACTTC

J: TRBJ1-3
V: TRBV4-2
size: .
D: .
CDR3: CASRTTVVGGNTIYF
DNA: TGTGCCAGCAGGACGACAGTCGTAGGGGGAAACACCATATATTTT

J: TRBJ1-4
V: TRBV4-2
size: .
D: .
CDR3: CASSQAFATNEKLFF
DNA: TGTGCCAGCAGCCAAGCGTTCGCAACTAATGAAAAACTGTTTTTT

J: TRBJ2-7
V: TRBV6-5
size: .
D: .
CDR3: CASSYRVEGTYEQYF
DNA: TGTGCCAGCAGTTACCGGGTGGAGGGGACCTACGAGCAGTACTTC

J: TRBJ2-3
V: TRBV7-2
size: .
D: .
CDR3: CASSQVADTQYF
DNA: TGTGCCAGCAGCCAGGTAGCAGATACGCAGTATTTT

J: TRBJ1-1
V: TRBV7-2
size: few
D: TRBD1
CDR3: CASSTDRNTNTEAFF
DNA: TGTGCCAGCAGCACGGACAGGAATACGAACACTGAAGCTTTCTTT

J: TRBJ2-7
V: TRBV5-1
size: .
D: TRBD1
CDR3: CASSRTGGSSYEQYF
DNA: TGCGCCAGCAGCAGGACAGGGGGGAGCTCCTACGAGCAGTACTTC

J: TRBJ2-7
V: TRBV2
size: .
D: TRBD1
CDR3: CASRFPGQGNYEQYF
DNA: TGTGCCAGCAGGTTTCCGGGACAGGGGAACTACGAGCAGTACTTC

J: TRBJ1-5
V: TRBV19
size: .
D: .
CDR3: CATETGRGQPQHF
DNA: TGTGCCACGGAGACAGGTAGGGGTCAGCCCCAGCATTTT

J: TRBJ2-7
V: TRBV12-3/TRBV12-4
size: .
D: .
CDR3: CASSLGRAYEQYF
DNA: TGTGCCAGCAGTTTGGGCAGAGCCTACGAGCAGTACTTC

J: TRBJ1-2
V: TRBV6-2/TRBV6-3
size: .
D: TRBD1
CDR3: CASSTDRGDGYTF
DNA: TGTGCCAGCAGTACCGACAGGGGAGATGGCTACACCTTC

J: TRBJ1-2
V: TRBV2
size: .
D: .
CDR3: CASDSNYGYTF
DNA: TGTGCCAGCGACAGTAACTATGGCTACACCTTC

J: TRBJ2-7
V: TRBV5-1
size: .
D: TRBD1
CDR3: CASSLVTGTGHYEQYF
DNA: TGCGCCAGCAGCTTGGTCACCGGGACAGGGCACTACGAGCAGTACTTC

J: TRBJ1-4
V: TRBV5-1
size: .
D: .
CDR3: CASSPLDTNEKLFF
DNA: TGCGCCAGCAGCCCGTTAGACACGAATGAAAAACTGTTTTTT

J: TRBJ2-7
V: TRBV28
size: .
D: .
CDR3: CASSLPAGRTYEQYF
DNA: TGTGCCAGCAGTTTACCCGCAGGGAGGACCTACGAGCAGTACTTC

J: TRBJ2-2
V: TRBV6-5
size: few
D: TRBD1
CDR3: CASSQDRSTGELFF
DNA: TGTGCCAGCAGCCAGGACAGGAGCACCGGGGAGCTGTTTTTT

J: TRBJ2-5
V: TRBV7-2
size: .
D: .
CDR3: CASSPRSGHGETQYF
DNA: TGTGCCAGCAGCCCAAGGTCCGGACATGGAGAGACCCAGTACTTC

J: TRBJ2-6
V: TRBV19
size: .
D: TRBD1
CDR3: CASSPRDRGSGANVLTF
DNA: TGTGCCAGTAGTCCACGGGACAGGGGCTCTGGGGCCAACGTCCTGACTTTC

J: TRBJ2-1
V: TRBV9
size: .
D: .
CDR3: CASSPSDSYNEQFF
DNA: TGTGCCAGCAGCCCTAGCGACTCCTACAATGAGCAGTTCTTC

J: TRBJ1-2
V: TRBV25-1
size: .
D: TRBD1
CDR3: CASSGRDREGGYTF
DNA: TGTGCCAGCAGTGGGAGAGACAGGGAAGGTGGCTACACCTTC

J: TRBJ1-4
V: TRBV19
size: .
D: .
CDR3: CASTVGRSEKLFF
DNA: TGTGCCAGTACGGTAGGGAGGAGTGAAAAACTGTTTTTT

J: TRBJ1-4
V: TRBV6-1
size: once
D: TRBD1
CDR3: CASSGGLTGTGVEEKLFF
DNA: TGTGCCAGCAGTGGGGGACTAACCGGGACAGGAGTGGAAGAAAAACTGTTTTTT

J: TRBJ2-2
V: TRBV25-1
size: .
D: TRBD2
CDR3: CASSEYSGGPGTGELFF
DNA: TGTGCCAGCAGTGAATATAGCGGGGGGCCGGGCACCGGGGAGCTGTTTTTT

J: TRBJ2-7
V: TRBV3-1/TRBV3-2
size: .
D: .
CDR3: CASSPTPAVRPYEQYF
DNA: TGTGCCAGCAGCCCCACGCCAGCGGTAAGACCCTACGAGCAGTACTTC

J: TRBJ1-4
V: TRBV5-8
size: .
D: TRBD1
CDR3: CASSGGTGGAANEKLFF
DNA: TGTGCCAGCAGCGGAGGGACAGGGGGCGCGGCTAATGAAAAACTGTTTTTT

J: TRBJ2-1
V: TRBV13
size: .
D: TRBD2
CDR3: CASSLVPPLAGYNEQFF
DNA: TGTGCCAGCAGCTTAGTCCCCCCGCTAGCGGGATACAATGAGCAGTTCTTC

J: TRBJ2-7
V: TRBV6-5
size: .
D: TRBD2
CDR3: CASSYSLAGGPGEQYF
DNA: TGTGCCAGCAGTTACTCGCTGGCGGGGGGGCCAGGCGAGCAGTACTTC

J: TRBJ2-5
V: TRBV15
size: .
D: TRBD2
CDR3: CATSSRTSVQETQYF
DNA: TGTGCCACCAGCAGTAGAACTAGCGTTCAAGAGACCCAGTACTTC

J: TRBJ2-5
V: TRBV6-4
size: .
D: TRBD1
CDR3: CASPPPEGTGTQETQYF
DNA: TGTGCCAGCCCCCCCCCGGAGGGGACAGGGACCCAAGAGACCCAGTACTTC

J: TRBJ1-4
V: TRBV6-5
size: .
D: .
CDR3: CASSYSPGLNEKLFF
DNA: TGTGCCAGCAGTTACTCACCAGGGCTTAATGAAAAACTGTTTTTT

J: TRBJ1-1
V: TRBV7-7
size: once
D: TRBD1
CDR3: CASSENRDRSTEAFF
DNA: TGTGCTAGCAGCGAAAATAGGGACAGGAGCACTGAAGCTTTCTTT